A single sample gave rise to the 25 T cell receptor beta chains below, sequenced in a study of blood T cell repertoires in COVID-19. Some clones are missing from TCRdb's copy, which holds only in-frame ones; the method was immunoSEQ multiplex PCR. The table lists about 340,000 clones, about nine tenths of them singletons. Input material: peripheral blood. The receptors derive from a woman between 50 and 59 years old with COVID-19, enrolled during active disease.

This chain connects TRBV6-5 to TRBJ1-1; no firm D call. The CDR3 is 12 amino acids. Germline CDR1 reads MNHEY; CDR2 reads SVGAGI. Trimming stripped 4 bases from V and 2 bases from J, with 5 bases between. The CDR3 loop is CASSFVNTEAFF. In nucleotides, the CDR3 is TGTGCCAGCAGTTTTGTAAACACTGAAGCTTTCTTT.

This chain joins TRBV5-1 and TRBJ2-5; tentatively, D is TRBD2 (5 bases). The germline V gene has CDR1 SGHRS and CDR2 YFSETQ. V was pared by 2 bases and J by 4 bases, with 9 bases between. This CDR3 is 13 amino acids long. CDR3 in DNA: TGCGCCAGCAGCTTAGAGGGTATAGAGACCCAGTACTTC. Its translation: CASSLEGIETQYF.

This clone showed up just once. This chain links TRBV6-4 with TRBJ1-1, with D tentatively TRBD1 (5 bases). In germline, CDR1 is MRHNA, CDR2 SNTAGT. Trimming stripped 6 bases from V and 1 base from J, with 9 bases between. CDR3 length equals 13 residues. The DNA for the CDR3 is TGTGCCAGCAGCCAGACAGCGAACACTGAAGCTTTCTTT. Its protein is CASSQTANTEAFF.

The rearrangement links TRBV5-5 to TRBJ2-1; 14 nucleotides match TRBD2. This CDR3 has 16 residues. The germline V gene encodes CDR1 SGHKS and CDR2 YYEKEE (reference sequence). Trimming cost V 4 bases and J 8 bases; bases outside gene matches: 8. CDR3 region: CASSGRLAGGSDEQFF. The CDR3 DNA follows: TGTGCCAGCAGCGGGAGACTAGCGGGAGGGTCTGATGAGCAGTTCTTC.

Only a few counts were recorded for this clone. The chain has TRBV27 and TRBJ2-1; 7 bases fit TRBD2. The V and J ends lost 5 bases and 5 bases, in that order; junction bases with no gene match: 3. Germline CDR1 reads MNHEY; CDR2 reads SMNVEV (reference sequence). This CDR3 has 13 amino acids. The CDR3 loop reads CASSLAANNEQFF. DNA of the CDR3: TGTGCCAGCAGTCTAGCGGCTAACAATGAGCAGTTCTTC.

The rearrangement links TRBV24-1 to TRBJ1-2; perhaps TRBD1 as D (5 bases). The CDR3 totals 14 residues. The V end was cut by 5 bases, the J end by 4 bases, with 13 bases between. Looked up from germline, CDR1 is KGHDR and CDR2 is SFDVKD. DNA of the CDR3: TGTGCCACCAGTGCTGGGACTTCCAGCTATGGCTACACCTTC. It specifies CATSAGTSSYGYTF.

The CDR3 nucleotides read TGTGCCAGCAGTGGGAGGGTCCGGGGCGCCCTCGAAAACCCCTACGAGCAGTACTTC. Amino acid sequence: CASSGRVRGALENPYEQYF. This rearrangement joins TRBV6-1 to TRBJ2-7, with D tentatively TRBD2 (6 bases). Germline V gene data show CDR1 as MNHNS and CDR2 as SASEGT. The CDR3 is made up of 19 amino acids. V gave up 4 bases and J gave up 2 bases, with 27 bases separating them.

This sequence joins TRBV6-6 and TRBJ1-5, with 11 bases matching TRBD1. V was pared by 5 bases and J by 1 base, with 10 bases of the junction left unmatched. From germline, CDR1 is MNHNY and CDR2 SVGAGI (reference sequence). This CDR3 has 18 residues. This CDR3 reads CASSPMGQGVGSNQPQHF. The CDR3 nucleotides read TGTGCCAGCAGTCCCATGGGACAGGGGGTAGGGAGCAATCAGCCCCAGCATTTT.

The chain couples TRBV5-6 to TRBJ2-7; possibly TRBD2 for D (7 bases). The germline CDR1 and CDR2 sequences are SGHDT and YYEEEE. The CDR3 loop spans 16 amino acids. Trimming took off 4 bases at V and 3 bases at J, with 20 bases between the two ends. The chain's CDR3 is CASSVPIGGGVYEQYF. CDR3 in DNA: TGTGCCAGCAGCGTGCCCATAGGCGGGGGCGTCTACGAGCAGTACTTC.

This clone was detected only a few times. The CDR3 nucleotides read TGTGCCAGCAGCTTAGGTGCGGGACTAGCGGACCTAGCCAAAAACATTCAGTACTTC. Protein: CASSLGAGLADLAKNIQYF. This rearrangement joins TRBV7-2 to TRBJ2-4; TRBD2 aligns across 11 bases. The CDR3 spans 19 residues. Losses at the gene ends were 1 base for V and 0 bases for J; bases not matched to a gene: 8. Germline assignment: CDR1 SGHTA and CDR2 FQGNSA.

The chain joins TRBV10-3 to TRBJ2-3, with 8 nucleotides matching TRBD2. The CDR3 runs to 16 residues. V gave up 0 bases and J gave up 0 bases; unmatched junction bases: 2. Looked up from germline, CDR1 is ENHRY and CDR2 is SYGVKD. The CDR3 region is CAISESLADSTDTQYF. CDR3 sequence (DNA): TGTGCCATCAGTGAGTCACTAGCGGATAGCACAGATACGCAGTATTTT.

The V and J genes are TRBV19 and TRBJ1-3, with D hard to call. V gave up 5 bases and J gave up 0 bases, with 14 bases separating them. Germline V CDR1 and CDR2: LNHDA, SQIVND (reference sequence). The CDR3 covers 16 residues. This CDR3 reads CASSAGILHSGNTIYF. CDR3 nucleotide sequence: TGTGCCAGTAGTGCCGGGATCCTCCACTCTGGAAACACCATATATTTT.

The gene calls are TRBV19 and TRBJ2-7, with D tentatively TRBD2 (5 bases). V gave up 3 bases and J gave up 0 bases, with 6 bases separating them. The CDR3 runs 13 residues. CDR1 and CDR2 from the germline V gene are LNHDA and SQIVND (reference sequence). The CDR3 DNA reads TGTGCCAGTAGTATCCGGGACTCCTACGAGCAGTACTTC. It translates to CASSIRDSYEQYF.

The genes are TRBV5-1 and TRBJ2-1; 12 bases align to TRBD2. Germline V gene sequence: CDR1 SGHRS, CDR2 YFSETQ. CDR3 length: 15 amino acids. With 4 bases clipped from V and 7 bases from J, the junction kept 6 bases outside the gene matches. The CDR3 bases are TGCGCCAGCAGCCCGACCGGGACTAGCGGGAATGAGCAGTTCTTC. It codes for CASSPTGTSGNEQFF.

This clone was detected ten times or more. The DNA for the CDR3 is TGTGCCAGCAGCCCCCAGCGGGAGGGCCAACGCGAGCAGTACTTC. Its protein is CASSPQREGQREQYF. The chain combines TRBV3-1 (or the pseudogene TRBV3-2) with TRBJ2-7; TRBD2 aligns across 10 bases. V lost 4 bases and J lost 6; bases outside the gene matches: 9. Per germline, CDR1 LGHDT and CDR2 YNNKEL (reference sequence). CDR3 length: 15 amino acids.

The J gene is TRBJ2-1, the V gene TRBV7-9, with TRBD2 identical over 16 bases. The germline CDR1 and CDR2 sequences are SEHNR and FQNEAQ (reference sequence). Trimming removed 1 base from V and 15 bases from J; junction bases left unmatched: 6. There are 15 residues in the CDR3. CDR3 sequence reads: CASSLVGTSGRVPFF. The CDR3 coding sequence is TGTGCCAGCAGCTTAGTCGGGACTAGCGGGAGGGTACCGTTCTTC.

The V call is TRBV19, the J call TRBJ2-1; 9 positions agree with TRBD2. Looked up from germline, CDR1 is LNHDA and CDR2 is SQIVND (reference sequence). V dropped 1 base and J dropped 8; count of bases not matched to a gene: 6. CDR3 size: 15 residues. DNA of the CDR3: TGTGCCAGTAGTATAGGGGGACTAGCAAACCATGAGCAGTTCTTC. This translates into CASSIGGLANHEQFF. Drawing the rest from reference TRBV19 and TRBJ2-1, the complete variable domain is DGGITQSPKYLFRKEGQNVTLSCEQNLNHDAMYWYRQDPGQGLRLIYYSQIVNDFQKGDIAEGYSVSREKKESFPLTVTSAQKNPTAFYLCASSIGGLANHEQFFGPGTRLTVL.

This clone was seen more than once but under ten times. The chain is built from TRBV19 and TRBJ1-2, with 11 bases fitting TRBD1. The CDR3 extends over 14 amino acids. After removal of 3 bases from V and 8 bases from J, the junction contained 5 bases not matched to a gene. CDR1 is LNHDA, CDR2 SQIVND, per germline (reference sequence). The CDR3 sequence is CASSIGTGGYGYTF. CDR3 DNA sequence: TGTGCCAGTAGTATTGGGACAGGGGGTTACGGCTACACCTTC.

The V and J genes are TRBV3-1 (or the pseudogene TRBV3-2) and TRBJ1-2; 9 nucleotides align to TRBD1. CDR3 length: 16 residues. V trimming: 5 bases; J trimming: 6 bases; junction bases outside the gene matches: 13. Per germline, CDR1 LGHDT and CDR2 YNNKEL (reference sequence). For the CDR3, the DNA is TGTGCCAGCAGCTCCCACGGGGACAGGGTGCTCGATGGCTACACCTTC. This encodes CASSSHGDRVLDGYTF.

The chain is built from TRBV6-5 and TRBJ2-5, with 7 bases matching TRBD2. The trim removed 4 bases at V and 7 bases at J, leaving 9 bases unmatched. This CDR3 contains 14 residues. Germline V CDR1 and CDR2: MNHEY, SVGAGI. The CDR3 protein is CASSSGTTWGTQYF. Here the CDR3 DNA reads TGTGCCAGCAGTTCCGGGACTACCTGGGGGACCCAGTACTTC.

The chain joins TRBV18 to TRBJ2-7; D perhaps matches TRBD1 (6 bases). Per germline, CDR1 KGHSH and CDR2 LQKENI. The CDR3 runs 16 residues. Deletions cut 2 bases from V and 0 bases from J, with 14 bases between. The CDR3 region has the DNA TGTGCCAGCTCACCAGAGGGGACAATCCTCTCCTACGAGCAGTACTTC. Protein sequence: CASSPEGTILSYEQYF.

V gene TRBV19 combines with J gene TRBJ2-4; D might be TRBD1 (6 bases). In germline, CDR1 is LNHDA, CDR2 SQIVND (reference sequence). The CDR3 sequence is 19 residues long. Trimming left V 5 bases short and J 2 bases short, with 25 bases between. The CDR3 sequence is CASSLRGPRGVNPKNIQYF. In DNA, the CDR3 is TGTGCCAGTAGTCTCAGGGGTCCGAGGGGTGTTAATCCCAAAAACATTCAGTACTTC.

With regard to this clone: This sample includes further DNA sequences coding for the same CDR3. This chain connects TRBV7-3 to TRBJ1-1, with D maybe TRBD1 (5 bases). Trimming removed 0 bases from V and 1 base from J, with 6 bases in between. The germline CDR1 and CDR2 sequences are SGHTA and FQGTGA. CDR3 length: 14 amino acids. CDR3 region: CASSLTGGNTEAFF. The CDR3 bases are TGTGCCAGCAGCTTAACGGGGGGGAACACTGAAGCTTTCTTT.

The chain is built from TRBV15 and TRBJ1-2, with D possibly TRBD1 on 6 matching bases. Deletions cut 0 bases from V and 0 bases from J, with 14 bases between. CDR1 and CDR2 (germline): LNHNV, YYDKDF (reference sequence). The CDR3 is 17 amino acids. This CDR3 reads CATSRDRGVGANYGYTF. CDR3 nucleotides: TGTGCCACCAGCAGAGACAGGGGTGTGGGGGCTAACTATGGCTACACCTTC.

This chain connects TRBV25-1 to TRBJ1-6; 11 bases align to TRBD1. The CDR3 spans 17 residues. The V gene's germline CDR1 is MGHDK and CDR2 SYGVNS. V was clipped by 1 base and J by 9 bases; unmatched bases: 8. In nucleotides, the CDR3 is TGTGCCAGCAGTGAATCTGGACAGGGGGCTAGTGGTTCACCCCTCCACTTT. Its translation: CASSESGQGASGSPLHF. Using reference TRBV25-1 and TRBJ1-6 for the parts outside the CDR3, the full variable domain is EADIYQTPRYLVIGTGKKITLECSQTMGHDKMYWYQQDPGMELHLIHYSYGVNSTEKGDLSSESTVSRIRTEHFPLTLESARPSHTSQYLCASSESGQGASGSPLHFGNGTRLTVT.